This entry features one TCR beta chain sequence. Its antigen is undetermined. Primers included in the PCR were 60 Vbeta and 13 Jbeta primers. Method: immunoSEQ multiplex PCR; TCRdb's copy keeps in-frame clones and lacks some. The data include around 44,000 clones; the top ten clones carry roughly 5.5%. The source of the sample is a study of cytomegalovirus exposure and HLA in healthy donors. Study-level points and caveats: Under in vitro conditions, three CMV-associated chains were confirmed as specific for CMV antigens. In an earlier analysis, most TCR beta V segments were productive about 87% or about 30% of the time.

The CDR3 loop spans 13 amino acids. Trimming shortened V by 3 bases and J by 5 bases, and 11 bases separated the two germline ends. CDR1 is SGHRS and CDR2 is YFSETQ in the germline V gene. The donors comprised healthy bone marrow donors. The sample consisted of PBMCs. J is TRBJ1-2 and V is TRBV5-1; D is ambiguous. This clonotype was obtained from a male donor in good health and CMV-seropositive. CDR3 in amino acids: CASSSLSRYGYTF. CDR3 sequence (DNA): TGCGCCAGCAGCTCCCTCTCTAGGTATGGCTACACCTTC.